The sequence of this T cell receptor (beta chain) was determined in a study of cytomegalovirus exposure and HLA in healthy donors. Findings and limits, study-wide: Usually a TCR sequence was rare, but some public TCRs were found in many donors. Testing in vitro showed a few CMV-associated chains specific for CMV antigens.

Each donor's status was that of a healthy bone marrow donor. A note on this clone: What it binds is unknown.

Germline assignment: CDR1 SEHNR and CDR2 FQNEAQ (reference sequence). V was pared by 0 bases and J by 0 bases, with 15 bases between. The CDR3 has 17 amino acids. 60 Vbeta and 13 Jbeta primers were used in PCR. Sequencing was performed with immunoSEQ multiplex PCR; in TCRdb, only in-frame clones are kept and a portion is missing. The sample has roughly 100,000 clones, roughly three fifths seen once. V and J are TRBV7-9 and TRBJ2-7; D perhaps matches TRBD2 (5 bases). Material: PBMCs. This TCR was sampled from a human donor in good health. The chain's CDR3 is CASSLAHVRESSYEQYF. DNA of the CDR3: TGTGCCAGCAGCTTAGCGCACGTGAGGGAAAGCTCCTACGAGCAGTACTTC.